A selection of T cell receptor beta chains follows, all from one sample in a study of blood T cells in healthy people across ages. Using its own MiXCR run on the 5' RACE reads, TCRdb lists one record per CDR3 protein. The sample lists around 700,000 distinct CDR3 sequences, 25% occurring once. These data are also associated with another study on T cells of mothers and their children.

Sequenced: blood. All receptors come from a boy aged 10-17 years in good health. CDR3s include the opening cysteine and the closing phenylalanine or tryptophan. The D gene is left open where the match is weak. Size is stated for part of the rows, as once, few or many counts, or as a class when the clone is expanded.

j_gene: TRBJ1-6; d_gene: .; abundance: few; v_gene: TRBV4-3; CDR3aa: CASSQDDLRSYNSPLHF; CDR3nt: TGCGCCAGCAGCCAAGATGATTTACGGTCCTATAATTCACCCCTCCACTTT
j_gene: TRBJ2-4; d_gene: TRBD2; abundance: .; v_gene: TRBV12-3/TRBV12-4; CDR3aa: CASRAAKAGGINIQYF; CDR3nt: TGTGCCAGCAGGGCGGCGAAAGCGGGAGGTATCAACATTCAGTACTTC
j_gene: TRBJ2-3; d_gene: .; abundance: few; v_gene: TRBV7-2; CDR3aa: CASSWGLREDTQYF; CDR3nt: TGTGCCAGCAGCTGGGGACTTCGTGAAGATACGCAGTATTTT
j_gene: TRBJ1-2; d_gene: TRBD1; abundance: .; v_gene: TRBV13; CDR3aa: CASSSNRGTSYTF; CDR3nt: TGTGCCAGCAGCTCTAACAGGGGGACTTCGTACACCTTC
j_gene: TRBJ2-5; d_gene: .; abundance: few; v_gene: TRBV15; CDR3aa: CATSRGGGAETQYF; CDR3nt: TGTGCCACCAGCAGAGGAGGGGGGGCAGAGACCCAGTACTTC
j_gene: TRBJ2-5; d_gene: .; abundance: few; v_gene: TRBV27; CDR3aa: CASSLDRRGETQYF; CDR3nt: TGTGCCAGCAGTTTGGACCGAAGGGGAGAGACCCAGTACTTC
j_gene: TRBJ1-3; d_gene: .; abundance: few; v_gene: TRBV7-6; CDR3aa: CASSLVPQGNTIYF; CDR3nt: TGTGCCAGCAGCTTAGTACCCCAAGGAAACACCATATATTTT
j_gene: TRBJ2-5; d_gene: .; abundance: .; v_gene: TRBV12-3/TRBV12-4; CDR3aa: CASRRDTVVQETQYF; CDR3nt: TGTGCCAGCAGACGGGACACGGTGGTTCAAGAGACCCAGTACTTC
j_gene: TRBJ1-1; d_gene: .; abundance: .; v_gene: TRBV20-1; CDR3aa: CSASRMMNTEAFF; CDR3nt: TGCAGCGCTTCCCGCATGATGAACACTGAAGCTTTCTTT
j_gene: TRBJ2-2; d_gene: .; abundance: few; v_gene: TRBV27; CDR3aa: CASSLPNAGELFF; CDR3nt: TGTGCCAGCAGTCTCCCTAACGCCGGGGAGCTGTTTTTT
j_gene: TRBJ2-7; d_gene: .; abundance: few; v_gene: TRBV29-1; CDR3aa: CSVEFESYEQYF; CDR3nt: TGCAGCGTTGAGTTTGAGAGCTACGAGCAGTACTTC
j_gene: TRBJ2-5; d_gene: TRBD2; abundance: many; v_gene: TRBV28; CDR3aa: CASSLDLADQETQYF; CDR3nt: TGTGCCAGCAGTTTGGATCTAGCGGATCAAGAGACCCAGTACTTC
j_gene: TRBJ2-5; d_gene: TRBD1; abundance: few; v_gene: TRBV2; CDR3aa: CASSEEGGQSRETQYF; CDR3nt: TGTGCCAGCAGTGAAGAAGGGGGACAGAGTCGAGAGACCCAGTACTTC
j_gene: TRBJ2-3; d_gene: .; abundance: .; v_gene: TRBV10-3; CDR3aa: CAIRTPSGRGPDTQYF; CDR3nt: TGTGCCATCAGGACCCCTTCCGGGAGAGGTCCAGATACGCAGTATTTT
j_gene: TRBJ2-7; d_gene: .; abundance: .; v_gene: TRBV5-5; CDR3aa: CASSLQPNGKGEQYF; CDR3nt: TGTGCCAGCAGCCTCCAGCCGAACGGGAAGGGAGAGCAGTACTTC
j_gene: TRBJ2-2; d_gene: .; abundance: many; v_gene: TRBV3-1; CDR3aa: CASSPGYTGELFF; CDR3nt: TGTGCCAGCAGCCCCGGGTACACCGGGGAGCTGTTTTTT
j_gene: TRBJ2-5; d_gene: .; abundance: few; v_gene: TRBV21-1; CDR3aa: CASSSHRGRETQYF; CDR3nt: TGTGCCAGCAGCTCGCACAGGGGAAGGGAGACCCAGTACTTC
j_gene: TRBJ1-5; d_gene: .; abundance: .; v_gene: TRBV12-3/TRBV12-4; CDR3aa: CASSALKSTPQHF; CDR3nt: TGTGCCAGCAGCGCACTCAAGAGCACGCCCCAGCATTTT
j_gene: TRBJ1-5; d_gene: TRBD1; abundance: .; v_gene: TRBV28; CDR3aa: CASCRLSTGFMQPQHF; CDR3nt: TGTGCCAGCTGCCGGCTTTCGACAGGGTTCATGCAGCCCCAGCATTTT
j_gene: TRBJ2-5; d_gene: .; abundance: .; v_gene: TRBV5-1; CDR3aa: CASALQTGYEETQYF; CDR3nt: TGCGCCAGCGCTTTACAAACAGGGTACGAAGAGACCCAGTACTTC
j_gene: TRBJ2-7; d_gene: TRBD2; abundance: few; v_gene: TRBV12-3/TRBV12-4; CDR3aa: CASSPAGYGYEQYF; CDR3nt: TGTGCCAGCAGCCCAGCGGGATACGGCTACGAGCAGTACTTC
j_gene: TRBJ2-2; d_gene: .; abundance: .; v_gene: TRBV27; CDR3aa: CASSIQGTGELFF; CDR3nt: TGTGCCAGCAGTATCCAGGGTACCGGGGAGCTGTTTTTT
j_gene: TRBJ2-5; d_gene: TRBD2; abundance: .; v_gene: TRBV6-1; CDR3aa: CASTTGTSGSETQYF; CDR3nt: TGTGCCAGCACAACCGGGACTAGCGGGTCAGAGACCCAGTACTTC
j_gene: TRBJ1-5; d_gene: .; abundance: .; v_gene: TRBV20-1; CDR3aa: CSAKGSGTGSQPQHF; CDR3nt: TGCAGTGCTAAAGGGTCCGGGACGGGAAGTCAGCCCCAGCATTTT
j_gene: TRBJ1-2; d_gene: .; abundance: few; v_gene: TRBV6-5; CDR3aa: CASSTNTRSNYGYTF; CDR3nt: TGTGCCAGCAGTACCAACACGCGTTCTAACTATGGCTACACCTTC
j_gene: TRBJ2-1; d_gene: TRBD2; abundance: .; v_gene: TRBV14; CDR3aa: CASSQRSSGSYNEQFF; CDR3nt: TGTGCCAGCAGCCAAAGGTCTAGCGGGAGCTACAATGAGCAGTTCTTC
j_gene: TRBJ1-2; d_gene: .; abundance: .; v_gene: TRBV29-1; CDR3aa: CSVEIGRGRGYTF; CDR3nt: TGCAGCGTTGAGATCGGCAGGGGTAGAGGCTACACCTTC
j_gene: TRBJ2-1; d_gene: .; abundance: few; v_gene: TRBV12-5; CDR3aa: CASGQVGRDRFF; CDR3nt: TGTGCTAGTGGTCAGGTCGGCAGGGATCGGTTCTTC
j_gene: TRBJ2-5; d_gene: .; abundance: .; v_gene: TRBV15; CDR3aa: CATSRASQETQYF; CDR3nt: TGTGCCACCAGCAGGGCCTCCCAAGAGACCCAGTACTTC
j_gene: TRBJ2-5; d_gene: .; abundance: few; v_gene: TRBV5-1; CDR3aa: CASSRQSGETQYF; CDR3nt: TGCGCCAGCAGCCGACAGTCAGGAGAGACCCAGTACTTC
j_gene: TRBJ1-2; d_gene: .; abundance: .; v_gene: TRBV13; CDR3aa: CASSLGKGSPPGYTF; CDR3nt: TGTGCCAGCAGCTTAGGAAAGGGGTCTCCTCCTGGCTACACCTTC
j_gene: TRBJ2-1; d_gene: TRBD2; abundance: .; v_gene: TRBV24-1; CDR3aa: CATSSGGYNEQFF; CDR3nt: TGTGCCACCAGTTCGGGGGGCTACAATGAGCAGTTCTTC
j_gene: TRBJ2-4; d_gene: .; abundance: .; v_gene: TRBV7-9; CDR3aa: CASSLAIGLAKNIQYF; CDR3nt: TGTGCCAGCAGCTTAGCTATTGGACTAGCCAAAAACATTCAGTACTTC
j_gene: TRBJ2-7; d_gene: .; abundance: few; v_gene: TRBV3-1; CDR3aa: CASSQAVAYEQYF; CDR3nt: TGTGCCAGCAGCCAAGCGGTAGCCTACGAGCAGTACTTC
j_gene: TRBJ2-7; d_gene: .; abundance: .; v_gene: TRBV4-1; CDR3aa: CASSLDQSGLYEQYF; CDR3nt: TGCGCCAGCAGCCTCGACCAATCGGGGCTCTACGAGCAGTACTTC
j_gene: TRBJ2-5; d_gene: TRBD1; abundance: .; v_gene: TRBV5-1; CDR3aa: CASTPGDRDPETQYF; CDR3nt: TGCGCCAGCACCCCCGGGGACAGGGATCCCGAGACCCAGTACTTC
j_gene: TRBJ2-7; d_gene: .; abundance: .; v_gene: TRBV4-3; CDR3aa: CASSQEGKGVYEQYF; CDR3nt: TGCGCCAGCAGCCAAGAGGGCAAGGGGGTCTACGAGCAGTACTTC
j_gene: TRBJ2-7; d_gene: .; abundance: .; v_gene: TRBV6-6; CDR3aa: CASSYANIEQYF; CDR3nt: TGTGCCAGCAGTTACGCGAACATCGAGCAGTACTTC
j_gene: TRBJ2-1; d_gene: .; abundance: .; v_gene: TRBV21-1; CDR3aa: CASSKALRDGNHNEQFF; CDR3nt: TGTGCCAGCAGCAAAGCGCTCAGGGACGGGAACCACAATGAGCAGTTCTTC
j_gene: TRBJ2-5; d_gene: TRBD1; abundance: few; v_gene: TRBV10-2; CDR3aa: CASSWPGTGQETQYF; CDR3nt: TGCGCCAGCAGCTGGCCCGGGACAGGCCAAGAGACCCAGTACTTC
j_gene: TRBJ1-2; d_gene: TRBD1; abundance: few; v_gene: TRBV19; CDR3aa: CASKWDRRNYGYTF; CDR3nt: TGTGCCAGTAAATGGGACAGGCGAAACTATGGCTACACCTTC
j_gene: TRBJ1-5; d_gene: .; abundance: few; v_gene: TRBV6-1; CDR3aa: CASSETFDQPQHF; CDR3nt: TGTGCCAGCAGTGAAACCTTCGATCAGCCCCAGCATTTT
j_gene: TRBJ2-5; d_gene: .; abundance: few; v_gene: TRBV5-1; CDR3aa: CASSLGEGVETQYF; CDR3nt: TGCGCCAGCAGCTTGGGTGAGGGTGTGGAGACCCAGTACTTC
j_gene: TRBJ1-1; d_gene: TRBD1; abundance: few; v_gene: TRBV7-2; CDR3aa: CASSLTGAYTEAFF; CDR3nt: TGTGCCAGCAGCTTGACAGGGGCTTACACTGAAGCTTTCTTT
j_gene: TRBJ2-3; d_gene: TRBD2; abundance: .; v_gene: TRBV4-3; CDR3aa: CASSQATSGLSDTQYF; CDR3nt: TGCGCCAGCAGCCAAGCGACTAGCGGCCTCTCAGATACGCAGTATTTT
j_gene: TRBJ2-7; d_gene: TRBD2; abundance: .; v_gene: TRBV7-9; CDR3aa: CASSRLATFYEQYF; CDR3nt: TGTGCCAGCAGCAGACTAGCGACGTTCTACGAGCAGTACTTC
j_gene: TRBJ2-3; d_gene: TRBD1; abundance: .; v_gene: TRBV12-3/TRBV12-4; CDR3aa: CASSVARGDTQYF; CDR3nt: TGTGCCAGCAGCGTGGCCAGGGGGGATACGCAGTATTTT
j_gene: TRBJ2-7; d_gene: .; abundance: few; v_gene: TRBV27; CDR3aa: CASSLGSRREQYF; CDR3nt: TGTGCCAGCAGTTTAGGTTCCCGGCGTGAGCAGTACTTC
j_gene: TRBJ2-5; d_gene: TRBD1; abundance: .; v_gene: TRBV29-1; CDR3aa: CSVEGTGQETQYF; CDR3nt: TGCAGCGTTGAGGGGACAGGGCAAGAGACCCAGTACTTC
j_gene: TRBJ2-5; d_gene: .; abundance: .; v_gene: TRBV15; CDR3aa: CATSRDQGGPVKTQYF; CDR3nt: TGTGCCACCAGCAGAGATCAGGGGGGGCCGGTAAAGACCCAGTACTTC
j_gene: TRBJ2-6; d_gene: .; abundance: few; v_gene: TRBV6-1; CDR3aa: CASSGPRWNSGANVLTF; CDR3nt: TGTGCCAGCAGTGGCCCCAGGTGGAACTCTGGGGCCAACGTCCTGACTTTC
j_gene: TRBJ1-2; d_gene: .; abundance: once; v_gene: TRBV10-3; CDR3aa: CASATGGYGYTF; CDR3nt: TGTGCCTCAGCAACAGGTGGCTATGGCTACACCTTC
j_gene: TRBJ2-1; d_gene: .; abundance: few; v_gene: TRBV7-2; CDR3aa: CASSLRTSSYNEQFF; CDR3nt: TGTGCCAGCAGCTTAAGAACTAGTTCCTACAATGAGCAGTTCTTC
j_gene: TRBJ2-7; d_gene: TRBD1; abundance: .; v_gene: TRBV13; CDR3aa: CASSWTGTGSYEQYF; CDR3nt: TGTGCCAGCAGCTGGACCGGGACAGGGTCCTACGAGCAGTACTTC
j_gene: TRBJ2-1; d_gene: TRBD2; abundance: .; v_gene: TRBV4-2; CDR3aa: CASSQETDTAGGWNEQFF; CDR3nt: TGTGCCAGCAGCCAAGAGACCGACACCGCGGGGGGTTGGAATGAGCAGTTCTTC
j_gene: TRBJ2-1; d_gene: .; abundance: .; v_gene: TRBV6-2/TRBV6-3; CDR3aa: CASNGGGLDNEQFF; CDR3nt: TGTGCCAGCAACGGAGGGGGGCTGGACAATGAGCAGTTCTTC
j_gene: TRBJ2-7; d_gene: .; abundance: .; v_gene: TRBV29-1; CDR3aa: CSVRGVTSYEQYF; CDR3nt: TGCTCCGTGAGGGGGGTTACCTCCTACGAGCAGTACTTC
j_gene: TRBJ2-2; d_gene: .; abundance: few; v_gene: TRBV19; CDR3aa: CASSIVRATGELFF; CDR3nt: TGTGCCAGTAGTATAGTCAGGGCCACCGGGGAGCTGTTTTTT
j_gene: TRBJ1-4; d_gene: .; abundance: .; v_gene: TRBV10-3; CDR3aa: CAIQSEANEKLFF; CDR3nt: TGTGCCATCCAGAGCGAGGCTAATGAAAAACTGTTTTTT
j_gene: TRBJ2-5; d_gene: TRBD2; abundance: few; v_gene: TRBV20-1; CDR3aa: CSARVVEAGALTETQYF; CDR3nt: TGCAGTGCTAGAGTTGTGGAAGCGGGAGCGCTAACGGAGACCCAGTACTTC